These 18 T cell receptor beta chains were all obtained from the same sample, sequenced in a study of cytomegalovirus exposure and HLA in healthy donors. The assay was immunoSEQ multiplex PCR, and TCRdb's table has in-frame clones only and misses some. The repertoire holds 50,000 to 80,000 clones, with around 95% as singletons. Sample: PBMCs. The receptors were gathered from a woman aged 18-29 years in good health and CMV-seropositive.

The chain couples TRBV5-4 to TRBJ2-2; 7 bases are shared with TRBD2. CDR1 is SGHNT, CDR2 YYREEE, per germline (reference sequence). The CDR3 runs 15 residues. Trimming took 0 bases from V and 3 from J; bases not matched to a gene: 2. Here the CDR3 DNA reads TGTGCCAGCAGCTTGGTCCGGGGGGACACCGGGGAGCTGTTTTTT. Its translation is CASSLVRGDTGELFF.

The rearrangement links TRBV5-1 to TRBJ2-7; 10 bases match TRBD2. The V gene end was trimmed by 2 bases and the J gene end by 4 bases; junction bases not matched to a gene: 18. From germline, CDR1 is SGHRS and CDR2 YFSETQ. The CDR3 is 19 residues long. This CDR3 is CASSFRTAGTSEKRYEQYF. DNA of the CDR3: TGCGCCAGCAGCTTCAGAACCGCCGGGACTAGCGAAAAACGGTACGAGCAGTACTTC.

This rearrangement joins TRBV19 to TRBJ1-2; D ambiguous. The ends were cut back, 1 base at V and 11 bases at J, with 8 bases in the middle. Germline V CDR1 and CDR2: LNHDA, SQIVND (reference sequence). CDR3 size: 11 residues. The CDR3 protein is CASSIGGTYTF. The DNA for the CDR3 is TGTGCCAGTAGTATAGGAGGCACATACACCTTC.

V is TRBV28 and J is TRBJ2-5, with 13 positions matching TRBD2. The junction had 4 bases not matched to a gene; V was cut back by 6 bases and J by 6 bases. This CDR3 has 14 amino acids. The germline CDR1 and CDR2 sequences are MDHEN and SYDVKM. CDR3 sequence reads: CASRTSGGLQTQYF. The CDR3 coding sequence is TGTGCCAGCAGGACTAGCGGGGGGCTTCAGACCCAGTACTTC.

V and J are TRBV11-2 and TRBJ2-1; possible D gene TRBD1, 6 bases. From germline, CDR1 is SGHAT and CDR2 FQNNGV. The CDR3 length is 13 residues. The V and J ends lost 10 bases and 1 base respectively, with 11 bases between them. CDR3 bases: TGTGCCACAAAGGGGGAGTCCTACAATGAGCAGTTCTTC. Its translation is CATKGESYNEQFF.

The genes are TRBV18 and TRBJ1-1; D perhaps matches TRBD1 (5 bases). The germline V gene encodes CDR1 KGHSH and CDR2 LQKENI. CDR3 length equals 14 residues. Trimming stripped 4 bases from V and 4 bases from J, with 13 bases between. This CDR3 reads CASSRGGWGTEAFF. DNA of the CDR3: TGTGCCAGCTCACGCGGGGGATGGGGCACTGAAGCTTTCTTT.

This chain joins TRBV5-1 and TRBJ2-3, with no clear D. V was cut by 4 bases and J by 0 bases, with 12 bases left in between. The CDR3 sequence is 15 residues long. Looked up from germline, CDR1 is SGHRS and CDR2 is YFSETQ. CDR3 in amino acids: CASSPEQTSTDTQYF. In DNA, the CDR3 is TGCGCCAGCAGCCCTGAGCAGACTAGCACAGATACGCAGTATTTT.

The chain has TRBV20-1 and TRBJ2-7, with D possibly TRBD2 on 6 matching bases. This CDR3 spans 11 amino acids. The germline CDR1 and CDR2 sequences are DFQATT and SNEGSKA (reference sequence). Trimming shortened V by 6 bases and J by 4 bases, and 10 bases separated the two germline ends. The CDR3 loop reads CSAGLIYEQYF. The CDR3 nucleotides read TGCAGTGCCGGACTAATTTACGAGCAGTACTTC.

The chain combines TRBV6-5 with TRBJ2-5, with 10 positions matching TRBD1. CDR1 and CDR2 (germline): MNHEY, SVGAGI. V shed 4 bases, J shed 2 bases, and the junction held 4 bases outside the gene matches. CDR3 length: 15 residues. The DNA for the CDR3 is TGTGCCAGCAGTTCCGGGACAGGGGTACAAGAGACCCAGTACTTC. It translates to CASSSGTGVQETQYF.

The V call is TRBV4-2, the J call TRBJ2-5; D not certain. The CDR3 has 16 residues. V shed 0 bases and J shed 2 bases, with 13 bases lying between them. Germline CDR1 reads LGHNA; CDR2 reads YNFKEQ. Written as DNA, the CDR3 is TGTGCCAGCAGCCAAGAAAAGTGGGCAGTACAAGAGACCCAGTACTTC. Protein sequence: CASSQEKWAVQETQYF.

The rearrangement joins TRBV27 to TRBJ2-1; the D gene is possibly TRBD2 (5 bases). Germline loops: CDR1 MNHEY, CDR2 SMNVEV (reference sequence). This CDR3 is built from 14 residues. The germline V and J ends were trimmed by 4 bases and 0 bases, with 7 bases remaining between them. The CDR3 sequence is CASSWRFSYNEQFF. CDR3 nucleotides: TGTGCCAGCAGTTGGAGGTTCTCCTACAATGAGCAGTTCTTC.

This chain connects TRBV28 to TRBJ2-7; 8 nucleotides align to TRBD2. CDR1 is MDHEN and CDR2 is SYDVKM in the germline V gene. After removal of 1 base from V and 5 bases from J, the junction contained 13 bases not matched to a gene. The CDR3 runs to 17 residues. The CDR3 reads CASSLLVNSGTIDEQYF. The CDR3 coding sequence is TGTGCCAGCAGTTTATTGGTGAATAGCGGGACTATCGACGAGCAGTACTTC. Full variable domain (rest looked up from reference TRBV28 and TRBJ2-7): DVKVTQSSRYLVKRTGEKVFLECVQDMDHENMFWYRQDPGLGLRLIYFSYDVKMKEKGDIPEGYSVSREKKERFSLILESASTNQTSMYLCASSLLVNSGTIDEQYFGPGTRLTVT.

This clone was recorded a few times. The chain uses TRBV19 and TRBJ1-5; 10 bases are shared with TRBD1. V lost 7 bases, J lost 5 bases, and 2 bases stayed unmatched. The CDR3 has 13 amino acids. Germline CDR1 is LNHDA and CDR2 is SQIVND (reference sequence). The DNA of the CDR3 is TGTGCCAGTACCGGGACAGGGGATCAGCCCCAGCATTTT. Amino acids: CASTGTGDQPQHF.

This chain connects TRBV6-6 to TRBJ2-6, with no clear D. The CDR3 contains 13 residues. The V gene's germline CDR1 is MNHNY and CDR2 SVGAGI (reference sequence). Deletions cut 8 bases from V and 0 bases from J, with 5 bases between. The CDR3 sequence: CASCRSGANVLTF. DNA of the CDR3: TGTGCCAGCTGTCGCTCTGGGGCCAACGTCCTGACTTTC.

In this sample, this clone turned up a few times. The CDR3 coding sequence is TGTGCCAGCTGGACAGGGCCCCGTTCCTACGAGCAGTACTTC. It translates to CASWTGPRSYEQYF. The V and J genes are TRBV6-1 and TRBJ2-7; 8 bases are shared with TRBD1. The CDR3 sequence is 14 residues long. CDR1 and CDR2 (germline): MNHNS, SASEGT. V lost 8 bases and J lost 1; bases outside the gene matches: 7.

The genes are TRBV6-4 and TRBJ2-3; a weak D match, TRBD2 (7 bases). This CDR3 is built from 13 residues. V was trimmed by 3 bases and J by 7 bases, leaving 11 bases between them. Germline V gene lookup returns CDR1 MRHNA and CDR2 SNTAGT. The CDR3 spells CASSDGGANTQYF. CDR3 DNA sequence: TGTGCCAGCAGTGATGGGGGGGCGAATACGCAGTATTTT.

As to this clone: Other DNA sequences in the sample encode the same CDR3. The V call is TRBV27, the J call TRBJ2-7, with no clear D. Germline CDR1 MNHEY, CDR2 SMNVEV (reference sequence). The CDR3 length is 11 residues. Deletions cut 5 bases from V and 4 bases from J, with 6 bases between. CDR3 DNA: TGTGCCAGCAGTCCCGGGTACGAGCAGTACTTC. Translating gives CASSPGYEQYF.

This chain connects TRBV27 to TRBJ2-3; 7 nucleotides match TRBD1. Per the germline V gene, CDR1 is MNHEY and CDR2 is SMNVEV (reference sequence). CDR3 length: 17 residues. The trim removed 6 bases at V and 1 base at J, leaving 13 bases unmatched. In DNA, the CDR3 is TGTGCCAGCAGCCGTGTACCCATAGGACAGGGCACAGATACGCAGTATTTT. This encodes CASSRVPIGQGTDTQYF.